Detailed here is one TCR beta chain. This record belongs to a study of patients and donors after allogeneic stem cell transplantation. TCRdb ran MiXCR on the RT-PCR reads and lists one entry per CDR3 protein. The sample includes about 960,000 distinct CDR3 sequences, 18% seen only once; the top ten take roughly 6.4%. Germline trimming cut 1 base from V and 0 bases from J; bases unmatched to any gene: 1. The CDR3 has 15 amino acids. Germline V gives CDR1 SGHTA, CDR2 FQGNSA. V usage is TRBV7-2 and J usage is TRBJ2-5, with TRBD2 matching 8 bases. The sequencing input was blood, either unsorted or a sorted T cell fraction (not recorded which). This TCR was sampled from a human donor who was either an allogeneic HSCT recipient or a stem cell or donor lymphocyte infusion donor (not recorded which). It is not recorded whose cells these are; they may come from a transplant donor. The CDR3 nucleotides read TGTGCCAGCAGCTTAGTCGGGGGGGACCAAGAGACCCAGTACTTC. It is translated as CASSLVGGDQETQYF. Full variable domain (missing parts from reference TRBV7-2 and TRBJ2-5): GAGVSQSPSNKVTEKGKDVELRCDPISGHTALYWYRQSLGQGLEFLIYFQGNSAPDKSGLPSDRFSAERTGGSVSTLTIQRTQQEDSAVYLCASSLVGGDQETQYFGPGTRLLVL.